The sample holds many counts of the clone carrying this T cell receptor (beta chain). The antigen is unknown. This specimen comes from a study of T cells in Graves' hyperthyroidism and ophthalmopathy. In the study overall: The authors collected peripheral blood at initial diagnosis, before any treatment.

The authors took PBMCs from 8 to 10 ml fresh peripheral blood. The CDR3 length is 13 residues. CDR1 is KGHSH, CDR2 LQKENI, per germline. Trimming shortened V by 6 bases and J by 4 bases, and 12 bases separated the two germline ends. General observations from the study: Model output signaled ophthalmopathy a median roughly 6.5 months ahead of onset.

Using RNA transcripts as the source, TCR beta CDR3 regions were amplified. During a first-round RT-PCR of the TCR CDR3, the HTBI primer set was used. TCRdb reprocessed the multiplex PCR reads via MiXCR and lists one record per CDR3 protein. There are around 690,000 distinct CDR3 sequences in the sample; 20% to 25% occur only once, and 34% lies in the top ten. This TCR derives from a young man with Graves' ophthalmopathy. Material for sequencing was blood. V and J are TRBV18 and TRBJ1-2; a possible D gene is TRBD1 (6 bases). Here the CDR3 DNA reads TGTGCCAGCTCTCCGGTACAGGGCTATGGCTACACCTTC. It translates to CASSPVQGYGYTF.